This T cell receptor beta chain was captured in a study of T cell clonotyping in hematopoietic cell transplantation. Libraries were prepared by immunoSEQ multiplex PCR; TCRdb keeps only in-frame clonotypes and omits some of them. The repertoire holds around 7,000 clones, with 75% to 90% as singletons. The TCR sequence derives from a female patient between 50 and 59 years old who had an allogeneic stem cell transplant from an unrelated donor, so the T cells may come from the graft donor. Some clones in this sample may be carry-over from other donors' samples. Sample: PBMCs, taken 30 days after allogeneic stem cell transplant.

CDR3 sequence: CASSLAGGAGNTIYF. The CDR3, as DNA: TGTGCCAGCAGTTTGGCGGGGGGCGCTGGAAACACCATATATTTT. The V gene is TRBV28, the J gene TRBJ1-3, with a tentative D call TRBD1 (6 bases). Trimming shortened V by 3 bases and J by 2 bases, and 11 bases separated the two germline ends. Germline lookup yields CDR1 MDHEN and CDR2 SYDVKM. This CDR3 has 15 residues.